Shown below are 25 T cell receptor beta chains from a single sample sequenced in a study of breast tumors, draining lymph nodes, adjacent tissues. Axillary draining lymph nodes of breast cancer patients supplied the node samples. One entry per CDR3 protein, called by TCRdb with MiXCR from the multiplex PCR reads. This table has about 230,000 distinct CDR3 sequences, 32% appearing once. The sequenced sample consisted of axillary lymph node tissue. Source of these receptors: a female donor with breast cancer. Some clones in this sample may be carry-over from other donors' samples.

In the case of this clonotype: This sequence may be a read error, since a much larger clone differs from it by one base. The missing conserved phenylalanine or tryptophan at the end of this CDR3 makes a read error likely. The rearrangement joins TRBV7-9 to TRBJ2-7; 10 bases agree with TRBD2. Germline V lookup: CDR1 SEHNR, CDR2 FQNEAQ (reference sequence). The CDR3 length is 14 residues. V was clipped by 5 bases and J by 6 bases; unmatched bases: 7. CDR3 sequence reads: CASSALAGVVEQYL. In nucleotides, the CDR3 is TGTGCCAGCAGCGCCCTAGCGGGAGTTGTCGAGCAGTACCTC.

About this clonotype: A much larger clonotype is one base distant, so this may be a read error. This chain connects TRBV6-6 to TRBJ2-1; TRBD1 is a possible D gene (6 bases). Germline values: CDR1 MNHNY, CDR2 SVGAGI (reference sequence). This CDR3 has 14 amino acids. CDR3 protein: CASSHSGQYNERFF. CDR3 coding DNA: TGTGCCAGCAGTCACTCCGGACAGTACAATGAGCGGTTCTTC.

The chain is built from TRBV6-2 or TRBV6-3 and TRBJ1-1, with D unresolved. V dropped 2 bases and J dropped 11 bases, with 9 bases sitting between them. Germline assignment: CDR1 MNHEY and CDR2 SVGEGT. This CDR3 has 11 residues. In DNA form, the CDR3 reads TGTGCCAGCAGTTACGGGGTGGAGGCTTTCTTT. This sequence encodes CASSYGVEAFF.

Remarks on this clonotype: Germline and junction disagree at one end, which may indicate a read error. The CDR3 spells CASPSWGQGYEQLF. The CDR3 DNA reads as TGTGCCAGCCCCTCATGGGGACAGGGGTATGAGCAGCTCTTC. J is TRBJ2-1 and V is TRBV7-3, with 10 bases identical to TRBD1. This CDR3 region has 14 residues. The germline V gene has CDR1 SGHTA and CDR2 FQGTGA.

J is TRBJ1-1 and V is TRBV20-1; D not certain. This CDR3 has 12 amino acids. Germline lookup yields CDR1 DFQATT and CDR2 SNEGSKA (reference sequence). V lost 3 bases and J lost 4, with 9 bases in between. CDR3 nucleotide sequence: TGCAGTGCTAGTTTCGGGAGCACTGAAGCTTTCTTT. Translated, it gives CSASFGSTEAFF.

At least ten counts were recorded for this clonotype. The J gene is TRBJ2-7, the V gene TRBV20-1; 10 bases line up with TRBD1. Looked up from germline, CDR1 is DFQATT and CDR2 is SNEGSKA (reference sequence). With 4 bases clipped from V and 6 bases from J, the junction kept 6 bases outside the gene matches. The CDR3 consists of 13 residues. The DNA of the CDR3 is TGCAGTGCTACCGGGACAGGGGTTTGCGAGCAGTACTTC. This sequence encodes CSATGTGVCEQYF.

In its sample, this clonotype was seen many times. The chain employs TRBV19 and TRBJ2-1, with 7 bases identical to TRBD2. The length of the CDR3 is 20 residues. Germline loops: CDR1 LNHDA, CDR2 SQIVND (reference sequence). Trimming took 5 bases from V and 0 from J; bases not matched to a gene: 19. DNA of the CDR3: TGTGCCAGTAGTCCAAATTCCGGAGCAGCGGGACGCCGCTCCTACAATGAGCAGTTCTTC. This sequence encodes CASSPNSGAAGRRSYNEQFF.

On this clonotype: Mismatch with germline at one junction end may stem from a read error. The chain couples TRBV9 to TRBJ1-1; D perhaps matches TRBD1 (5 bases). The germline V gene has CDR1 SGDLS and CDR2 YYNGEE. The CDR3 totals 14 residues. In DNA form, the CDR3 reads TGTGCCAGCAGCGAGGCAGGGCAGGTGACTGAAGCCTTCTTT. Translation gives CASSEAGQVTEAFF.

This clonotype occurred many times. V and J are TRBV10-2 and TRBJ2-7; TRBD2 is a possible D gene (5 bases). Germline CDR1 reads WSHSY; CDR2 reads SAAADI. The CDR3 loop spans 11 amino acids. Deletions cut 6 bases from V and 7 bases from J, with 10 bases between. In nucleotides, the CDR3 is TGCGCCAGCAGGGGTACTAGGGAGCAGTACTTC. This translates into CASRGTREQYF.

There are many counts of this clonotype. The chain is built from TRBV2 and TRBJ2-3; D tentatively fits TRBD1 or TRBD2 (5 bases each). CDR3 size: 12 residues. The germline V gene has CDR1 SNHLY and CDR2 FYNNEI. The germline V and J ends were trimmed by 9 bases and 0 bases, with 7 bases remaining between them. The CDR3 reads CARGPSTDTQYF. For the CDR3, the DNA is TGTGCCAGGGGACCTAGCACAGATACGCAGTATTTT.

This clonotype was seen repeatedly, ten times or more. This chain links TRBV6-5 with TRBJ2-7; D may match TRBD1 or TRBD2 (6 bases each). Germline assignment: CDR1 MNHEY and CDR2 SVGAGI. The CDR3 has 14 residues. Trimming pared 5 bases from V and 6 bases from J, leaving 17 bases between. The CDR3 DNA follows: TGTGCCAGCAGTACAGGGACTCCCGGTATCGAGCAGTACTTC. Translated, it gives CASSTGTPGIEQYF.

Comments on this clonotype: Since a much larger clone is just one base distant, this may be a read error. This chain links TRBV6-2 or TRBV6-3 with TRBJ2-1; D may be TRBD2 (7 bases). The CDR3 sequence is 15 residues long. CDR1 is MNHEY, CDR2 SVGEGT, per germline. CDR3 amino acids: CASSYWGRGGDGQFF. Written as DNA, the CDR3 is TGTGCCAGCAGCTACTGGGGGAGGGGGGGTGATGGGCAGTTCTTC.

Many counts were recorded for this clonotype. The chain carries TRBV5-1 and TRBJ2-1, with 8 bases lining up with TRBD2. Germline assignment: CDR1 SGHRS and CDR2 YFSETQ. The CDR3 runs 15 residues. After removal of 0 bases from V and 4 bases from J, the junction contained 3 bases not matched to a gene. CDR3 sequence: CASSLASGSYNEQFF. The CDR3 DNA reads TGCGCCAGCAGCTTGGCGAGCGGGAGTTACAATGAGCAGTTCTTC.

In this sample, this clonotype turned up many times. The chain joins TRBV7-8 to TRBJ2-7; D gene ambiguous. Germline V gene lookup returns CDR1 SGHVS and CDR2 FQNEAQ. This CDR3 comprises 15 residues. Trimming removed 5 bases from V and 2 bases from J, with 16 bases in between. DNA of the CDR3: TGTGCCAGCAGCACAGAGCCGGCTAGAGCCTACGAGCAGTACTTC. Protein sequence: CASSTEPARAYEQYF.

This clonotype came up many times. V and J are TRBV12-3 or TRBV12-4 and TRBJ2-1; unclear D gene. The ends were cut back, 9 bases at V and 6 bases at J, with 12 bases in the middle. This CDR3 spans 12 amino acids. The CDR3 nucleotides are TGTGCCAGTAGCCCGGACCTCAATGAGCAGTTCTTC. This translates into CASSPDLNEQFF.

This clonotype was counted many times. The chain couples TRBV28 to TRBJ1-3; possibly TRBD1 for D (5 bases). Germline CDR1 reads MDHEN; CDR2 reads SYDVKM. Trimming removed 0 bases from V and 4 bases from J, with 10 bases in between. The CDR3 runs to 15 residues. CDR3 region: CASSLWQGPGNTIYF. Here the CDR3 DNA reads TGTGCCAGCAGTTTATGGCAGGGACCCGGAAACACCATATATTTT.

This clonotype was recorded at least ten times. This rearrangement joins TRBV4-2 to TRBJ2-7, with D possibly being TRBD2 (5 bases). CDR1 is LGHNA and CDR2 is YNFKEQ in the germline V gene. V lost 1 base, J lost 6 bases, and 19 bases lay in between. The CDR3 sequence is 16 residues long. The CDR3 here is CASSQGAERSSSEQYF. Here the CDR3 DNA reads TGTGCCAGCAGCCAAGGGGCGGAGCGGAGCTCCAGCGAGCAGTACTTC.

Many counts were recorded for this clonotype. CDR3 in DNA: TGCGCCAGCAGCCAAGAGTCCGAGGTAGGAGAGGAAAAACTGTTTTTT. It yields the protein CASSQESEVGEEKLFF. The chain uses TRBV4-3 and TRBJ1-4; unclear D gene. Germline values: CDR1 LGHNA, CDR2 YSLEER. The V end lost 0 bases, the J end lost 8 bases, and 16 bases lay between the germline ends. The CDR3 contains 16 residues.

This clonotype appeared many times. This chain uses TRBV20-1 with TRBJ2-7; 9 bases match TRBD2. V was clipped by 3 bases and J by 6 bases; unmatched bases: 12. The CDR3 runs to 15 residues. The germline gives CDR1 DFQATT, CDR2 SNEGSKA (reference sequence). The chain's CDR3 is CSARGPSSGIFEQYF. As DNA, the CDR3 is TGCAGTGCTAGGGGTCCCTCTAGCGGGATCTTCGAGCAGTACTTC.

Comments on this clonotype: The missing conserved phenylalanine or tryptophan at the end of this CDR3 makes a read error likely. The chain employs TRBV4-1 and TRBJ2-7, with D unresolved. CDR3 length: 13 amino acids. Germline V gives CDR1 MGHRA, CDR2 YSYEKL. The CDR3 region has the DNA TGTGCCAGCAGCTTGCGGTCTACCTACGAGCAGTACTAC. This codes for CASSLRSTYEQYY.

J is TRBJ2-5 and V is TRBV6-1; D gene ambiguous. This CDR3 region has 18 residues. Germline V CDR1 and CDR2: MNHNS, SASEGT. V shed 5 bases and J shed 2 bases, with 24 bases lying between them. This chain's CDR3 is CASSPQGSFSDLQETQYF. CDR3 coding DNA: TGTGCCAGCAGTCCCCAAGGTAGCTTCAGCGACTTACAAGAGACCCAGTACTTC.

This clonotype occurred a few times. V and J are TRBV28 and TRBJ2-7; 7 nucleotides match TRBD2. This CDR3 spans 15 amino acids. Germline V gene sequence: CDR1 MDHEN, CDR2 SYDVKM. The V segment lost 6 bases and the J segment 0 bases; nucleotides outside the gene matches: 8. CDR3 sequence (DNA): TGTGCCAGCAGGGCCCCGGGGGGAAGCTCCTACGAGCAGTACTTC. As protein: CASRAPGGSSYEQYF.

In this sample, this clonotype turned up many times. CDR3 sequence (DNA): TGTGCCAGCAGTGTTTTTCTGCGCAATGAGCAGTTCTTC. Translation: CASSVFLRNEQFF. The chain recombines TRBV6-2 or TRBV6-3 with TRBJ2-1; D unclear. V lost 5 bases and J 6 bases, leaving 11 bases between the germline ends. The CDR3 covers 13 residues. Germline assignment: CDR1 MNHEY and CDR2 SVGEGT.

This clonotype has at least ten counts. The chain carries TRBV12-3 or TRBV12-4 and TRBJ2-1, with 8 bases that match TRBD2. The V segment lost 5 bases and the J segment 7 bases; nucleotides outside the gene matches: 7. This CDR3 has 14 residues. In nucleotides, the CDR3 is TGTGCCAGCAGTCCCCAGCGGGAGTCTAATGAGCAGTTCTTC. This translates into CASSPQRESNEQFF.

This clonotype was recorded many times. This chain connects TRBV19 to TRBJ2-2; 8 bases align to TRBD1. Germline V gives CDR1 LNHDA, CDR2 SQIVND (reference sequence). The CDR3 length is 15 residues. V trimming: 7 bases; J trimming: 4 bases; junction bases outside the gene matches: 8. The CDR3 sequence is CASIQWQGATGELFF. The CDR3 DNA follows: TGTGCCAGTATTCAGTGGCAGGGGGCCACCGGGGAGCTGTTTTTT. Full variable domain (outside the CDR3, taken from reference TRBV19 and TRBJ2-2): DGGITQSPKYLFRKEGQNVTLSCEQNLNHDAMYWYRQDPGQGLRLIYYSQIVNDFQKGDIAEGYSVSREKKESFPLTVTSAQKNPTAFYLCASIQWQGATGELFFGEGSRLTVL.